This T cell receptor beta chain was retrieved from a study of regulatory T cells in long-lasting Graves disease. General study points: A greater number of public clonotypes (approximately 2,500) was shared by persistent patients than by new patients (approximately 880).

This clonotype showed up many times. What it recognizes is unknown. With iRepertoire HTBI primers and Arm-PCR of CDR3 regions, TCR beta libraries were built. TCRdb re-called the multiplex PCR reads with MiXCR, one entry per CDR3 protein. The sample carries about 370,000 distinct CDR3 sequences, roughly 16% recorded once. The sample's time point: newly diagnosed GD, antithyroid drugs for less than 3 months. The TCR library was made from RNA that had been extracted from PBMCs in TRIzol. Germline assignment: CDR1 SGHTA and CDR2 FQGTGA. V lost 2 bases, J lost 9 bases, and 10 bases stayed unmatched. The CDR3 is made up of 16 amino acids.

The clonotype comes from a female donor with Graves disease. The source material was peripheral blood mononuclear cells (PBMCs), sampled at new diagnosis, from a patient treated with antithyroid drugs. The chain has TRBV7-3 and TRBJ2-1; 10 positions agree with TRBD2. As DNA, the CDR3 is TGTGCCAGCAGCTTACTAGCGGGGGCCACGGGGCGTGAGCAGTTCTTC. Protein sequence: CASSLLAGATGREQFF.